This T cell receptor (beta chain) is from a study of blood T cell repertoires in COVID-19. TCRdb keeps only in-frame clones here, not all; method: immunoSEQ multiplex PCR. Of under 250,000 clones listed, 89% are singletons. Cohorts were based on clinical histories the participants reported. The CDR3 has 14 residues. Germline values: CDR1 MRHNA, CDR2 SNTAGT. V lost 3 bases and J lost 3, with 10 bases in between. The TCR was taken from a woman under 40 with acute COVID-19. The J gene is TRBJ2-3, the V gene TRBV6-4, with D possibly TRBD2 on 6 matching bases. Sequences were obtained from PBMCs or T cells enriched from blood (not recorded which). The DNA of the CDR3 is TGTGCCAGCAGTGAGGAGGGGAGTACAGATACGCAGTATTTT. It yields the protein CASSEEGSTDTQYF.